This T cell receptor beta chain was sequenced in a study of cytomegalovirus exposure and HLA in healthy donors. A remark on this clone: Its specificity is unknown.

The primer mix had 60 Vbeta and 13 Jbeta primers. Original processing notes: In a later analysis, the count reached roughly 80 million unique TCR beta chains, with about 10 million shared. Some clones are missing from TCRdb's copy, which holds only in-frame ones; the method was immunoSEQ multiplex PCR. V, J and clone size derive from that table, while D and trimming were established from the DNA sequence. Among 170,000 or so clones listed, over 75% were seen once. Study conclusions and caveats: According to an earlier analysis, most TCR beta V segments yielded productive rearrangements about 87% or about 30% of the time. The authors enumerated some 170 TCR beta chains as linked to cytomegalovirus. Among the sequence variants, a highly shared cluster was likely an artifact of sequencing.

V lost 6 bases to trimming and J lost 4 bases, with 10 bases between them. Germline-derived CDR1 and CDR2 are MNHEY and SVGAGI. This CDR3 spans 14 amino acids. The clonotype comes from a woman under 40 in good health and CMV-seronegative. The chain uses TRBV6-5 and TRBJ2-6; D remains ambiguous. Material for sequencing was PBMCs. The CDR3 nucleotides read TGTGCCAGCAGCCGTTCGAGGGGGGCCAACGTCCTGACTTTC. Translating gives CASSRSRGANVLTF.